This T cell receptor (beta chain) was identified in a study of patients and donors after allogeneic stem cell transplantation. The CDR3 consists of 14 residues. Trimming shortened V by 3 bases and J by 3 bases, and 11 bases separated the two germline ends. The germline V gene has CDR1 SEHNR and CDR2 FQNEAQ (reference sequence). TCRdb itself ran the RT-PCR reads through MiXCR, one entry per CDR3 protein. The table records roughly 150,000 distinct CDR3 sequences, approximately 25% of them present only once. This clonotype was detected only a few times. This TCR was sampled from a human donor who was either an allogeneic HSCT recipient or a stem cell or donor lymphocyte infusion donor (not recorded which). It is not recorded whose cells these are; they may come from a transplant donor. Source material: blood, either unsorted or a sorted T cell fraction (not recorded which). V gene TRBV7-9 combines with J gene TRBJ1-2; D gene uncertain. Here the CDR3 reads CASSFGQAYYGYTF. CDR3 coding DNA: TGTGCCAGCAGCTTCGGCCAGGCCTACTATGGCTACACCTTC. Combining the CDR3 with reference TRBV7-9 and TRBJ1-2 gives the whole variable domain DTGVSQNPRHKITKRGQNVTFRCDPISEHNRLYWYRQTLGQGPEFLTYFQNEAQLEKSRLLSDRFSAERPKGSFSTLEIQRTEQGDSAMYLCASSFGQAYYGYTFGSGTRLTVV.